A selection of T cell receptor beta chains follows, all from one sample in a study of cytomegalovirus exposure and HLA in healthy donors. Clones were read by immunoSEQ multiplex PCR, and TCRdb kept only the in-frame ones, dropping some. The sample comprises roughly 150,000 clones, approximately 81% of which are singletons, and around 2.6% rests with the top ten. Source material: PBMCs. The receptors shown here come from a man between 25 and 39 years old in good health and CMV-seropositive. Both conserved end residues are part of each CDR3. A D gene is named only where the DNA matches it firmly. Part of the rows lack a size; the others show once, few, many or a class for expanded clones.

CDR3 DNA	CDR3 protein	J gene	V gene	D gene	clone size
TGTGCCAGCAGCTTGGAATATATGGTTCAGGGGAACACTGAAGCTTTCTTT	CASSLEYMVQGNTEAFF	TRBJ1-1	TRBV5-6	NA	NA
TGTGCCAGCAGTCGGGACTACCACTACAATGAGCAGTTCTTC	CASSRDYHYNEQFF	TRBJ2-1	TRBV6-5	TRBD2	NA
TGTGCCAGCCGTGCCCCCTCAAATCTCTACGAGCAGTACTTC	CASRAPSNLYEQYF	TRBJ2-7	TRBV2	NA	NA
TGTGCCAGCGGCACAGGGGATGGGGCCAACGTCCTGACTTTC	CASGTGDGANVLTF	TRBJ2-6	TRBV6-5	TRBD1	NA
TGTGCCAGCAGCGCCGGGGGGGCCAATGAGCAGTTCTTC	CASSAGGANEQFF	TRBJ2-1	TRBV7-3	TRBD2	NA
TGTGCCAGTAGTATAGCACTCACCGGGGAGCTGTTTTTT	CASSIALTGELFF	TRBJ2-2	TRBV19	NA	NA
TGTGCCACTTCTCAGGGGCGAGTCGCTGAAGCTTTCTTT	CATSQGRVAEAFF	TRBJ1-1	TRBV10-3	NA	NA
TGTGCCAGCAGTGATCAAGCGGGAGACCGGGAGCTGTTTTTT	CASSDQAGDRELFF	TRBJ2-2	TRBV6-4	TRBD2	NA
TGTGCCAGCAGCTCGCTGGGGGGGGGAAACACCATATATTTT	CASSSLGGGNTIYF	TRBJ1-3	TRBV11-2	NA	NA
TGTGCCAGCAGCCTAGGGAGGGGTTTGGGGGCCTACCAAGAGACCCAGTACTTC	CASSLGRGLGAYQETQYF	TRBJ2-5	TRBV5-8	NA	NA
TGCAGCGTTTGGGGTGAGCGGAGCATGAACACTGAAGCTTTCTTT	CSVWGERSMNTEAFF	TRBJ1-1	TRBV29-1	NA	NA
TGCGCCAGCAGCCAAGTGGACATGGGGTTCTCTGGGGCCAACGTCCTGACTTTC	CASSQVDMGFSGANVLTF	TRBJ2-6	TRBV4-1	NA	NA
TGTGCCACAGGAGGTGACCTTAATCAGCCCCAGCATTTT	CATGGDLNQPQHF	TRBJ1-5	TRBV10-3	NA	NA
TGTGCCAGCAGTGGACAACACTCTGGGGCCAACGTCCTGACTTTC	CASSGQHSGANVLTF	TRBJ2-6	TRBV25-1	NA	NA
TGTGCCAGCAGTGAATACAGGGGAAGCACAGATACGCAGTATTTT	CASSEYRGSTDTQYF	TRBJ2-3	TRBV6-4	TRBD1	NA
TGCGCCAGCAGCCCTGGGACAGGGGATCAGCCCCAGCATTTT	CASSPGTGDQPQHF	TRBJ1-5	TRBV4-1	TRBD1	NA
TGTGCCAGCAGCCAGGCCTCGCTGACAGGGTGGTATGGCTACACCTTC	CASSQASLTGWYGYTF	TRBJ1-2	TRBV14	TRBD1	NA
TGTGCCAGCAGCGCAGAATCAGGGGCCGGTGGCTACACCTTC	CASSAESGAGGYTF	TRBJ1-2	TRBV9	NA	NA
TGTGCCAGCAGCGTCGGGAGCGGGAGCTACAATGAGCAGTTCTTC	CASSVGSGSYNEQFF	TRBJ2-1	TRBV9	TRBD2	NA
TGTGCCAGCAGCACCCTAGCGGGAGGGTGGGAGACCCAGTACTTC	CASSTLAGGWETQYF	TRBJ2-5	TRBV6-5	TRBD2	NA
TGTGCCAGCAGTCCGGACAGGGTGGCAGATACGCAGTATTTT	CASSPDRVADTQYF	TRBJ2-3	TRBV6-1	TRBD1	many
TGTGCCAGCAGTGGTGACAGGGGACGGGAGACCCAGTACTTC	CASSGDRGRETQYF	TRBJ2-5	TRBV2	TRBD1	NA
TGTGCCAGCAGCCGGACAGGAGGAAACTATGGCTACACCTTC	CASSRTGGNYGYTF	TRBJ1-2	TRBV7-9	TRBD1	NA
TGTGCCAGCAGCTTGGGCCGGGGGAGCTCCTATAATTCACCCCTCCACTTT	CASSLGRGSSYNSPLHF	TRBJ1-6	TRBV5-4	NA	NA
TGTGCCAGCAGCTTAGGGCAGGGGGACTACGAGCAGTACTTC	CASSLGQGDYEQYF	TRBJ2-7	TRBV7-9	TRBD1	few
TGCGCCAGCAGCGCCGGGACAGGGGCCTACTCTAATGAAAAACTGTTTTTT	CASSAGTGAYSNEKLFF	TRBJ1-4	TRBV5-1	TRBD1	once
TGTGCCAGCAGCGTAGTTATTAACACCGGGGAGCTGTTTTTT	CASSVVINTGELFF	TRBJ2-2	TRBV9	NA	NA
TGTGCCAGCAGTCTAACAGGGTATCAGCCCCAGCATTTT	CASSLTGYQPQHF	TRBJ1-5	TRBV27	NA	NA
TGTGCCAGCAGTGAAGCGCTGTCAGGGGTGAACACTGAAGCTTTCTTT	CASSEALSGVNTEAFF	TRBJ1-1	TRBV2	NA	NA
TGTGCCAGCAGTTACGGTCCCCGGAGGGGCTATGGCTACACCTTC	CASSYGPRRGYGYTF	TRBJ1-2	TRBV6-5	NA	NA
TGTGCCAGCAGCCCCCGAGGCGGGAGAATCTACGAGCAGTACTTC	CASSPRGGRIYEQYF	TRBJ2-7	TRBV6-5	TRBD2	few
TGTGCCAGCAGCTTAGACGGACTAGCGGGAGCTGAGCAGTTCTTC	CASSLDGLAGAEQFF	TRBJ2-1	TRBV13	TRBD2	NA
TGCGCCAGCAGCCAAGAGGGGTGGCGGGACCGCACAGATACGCAGTATTTT	CASSQEGWRDRTDTQYF	TRBJ2-3	TRBV4-3	NA	few
TGTGCCAGCTCGACAGGGAATAGCAATCAGCCCCAGCATTTT	CASSTGNSNQPQHF	TRBJ1-5	TRBV18	TRBD1	NA
TGTTCCAGCAGCCCTAGGGGTCTAGCCAAAAACATTCAGTACTTC	CSSSPRGLAKNIQYF	TRBJ2-4	TRBV7-9	NA	NA
TGTTCCAGCAGCTCGGGAGTCGGGGAGCTGTTTTTT	CSSSSGVGELFF	TRBJ2-2	TRBV7-9	NA	NA
TGTGCCAGTAGTATCGTTAGCGGGAGTCCGGATACGCAGTATTTT	CASSIVSGSPDTQYF	TRBJ2-3	TRBV19	TRBD2	NA
TGTGCCTGGAGTAATGCTATGAACACTGAAGCTTTCTTT	CAWSNAMNTEAFF	TRBJ1-1	TRBV30	NA	NA
TGTGCCAGCAGCTTAGCAGGGGCCTCTGGAAACACCATATATTTT	CASSLAGASGNTIYF	TRBJ1-3	TRBV7-3	NA	NA
TGTGCCGTCGGGGTGACAGGGAGAGTTTATGGCTACACCTTC	CAVGVTGRVYGYTF	TRBJ1-2	TRBV10-3	TRBD1	NA
TGTGCCAGCAGTCCACAACCCCACCCTGGAAACACCATATATTTT	CASSPQPHPGNTIYF	TRBJ1-3	TRBV14	NA	NA
TGTGCCAGCAGCTCCGGGGAGGGAAGGGGCTACGAGCAGTACTTC	CASSSGEGRGYEQYF	TRBJ2-7	TRBV6-5	TRBD2	NA
TGCAGCGTCAATGAGGGCTACACCTTC	CSVNEGYTF	TRBJ1-2	TRBV29-1	NA	NA
TGTGCCAGCAGCCAAGATTGGAGCGGGAGAGGAAACATTCAGTACTTC	CASSQDWSGRGNIQYF	TRBJ2-4	TRBV4-2	TRBD2	NA
TGTGCCAGCAGCCCTTACAGCAGGGCAGGAGATACGCAGTATTTT	CASSPYSRAGDTQYF	TRBJ2-3	TRBV9	NA	NA
TGCGCCAGCAGCCAGACCGGGATTGAAAACATTCAGTACTTC	CASSQTGIENIQYF	TRBJ2-4	TRBV4-1	NA	NA
TGTTCCAGCAGCTTACTCGGGTCCTACGAGCAGTACTTC	CSSSLLGSYEQYF	TRBJ2-7	TRBV7-9	NA	NA
TGTGCCAGCAGTTACCCTAGCGGGCAAGAGACCCAGTACTTC	CASSYPSGQETQYF	TRBJ2-5	TRBV6-6	TRBD2	NA
TGTGCCAGCAGTCTCCGGGACTTATCTAATGAGCAGTTCTTC	CASSLRDLSNEQFF	TRBJ2-1	TRBV27	NA	NA
TGTGCCAGCAGCCCTTGGACAGGTCGGTCCTACGAGCAGTACTTC	CASSPWTGRSYEQYF	TRBJ2-7	TRBV13	TRBD1	NA
TGTGCCAGCAGCCAGGGACAGGGGGCGCTTGGCTACACCTTC	CASSQGQGALGYTF	TRBJ1-2	TRBV5-8	TRBD1	NA
TGTGCCAGCAGATGGTCGGGAAACAATGAGCAGTTCTTC	CASRWSGNNEQFF	TRBJ2-1	TRBV27	NA	NA
TGTGCCAGCAGCCCTGGGGGCAACACCGGGGAGCTGTTTTTT	CASSPGGNTGELFF	TRBJ2-2	TRBV4-2	NA	NA
TGTGCCAGTAGTATAGCACAGGGGAGGACCCAGTACTTC	CASSIAQGRTQYF	TRBJ2-5	TRBV19	TRBD1	NA
TGTGCCAGCAGATTTAGCGGGAGGGAGACTGGCAATGAGCAGTTCTTC	CASRFSGRETGNEQFF	TRBJ2-1	TRBV7-2	TRBD2	NA
TGCGCCAGCAGCTTGGGGACAGCCGACTATGGCTACACCTTC	CASSLGTADYGYTF	TRBJ1-2	TRBV5-1	NA	NA
TGTGCCAGCACCACGGGGGGGAACTATGGCTACACCTTC	CASTTGGNYGYTF	TRBJ1-2	TRBV6-5	NA	NA
TGTGCCAGCAGCCTCGCCGGGGAGCTGTTTTTT	CASSLAGELFF	TRBJ2-2	TRBV7-3	NA	NA
TGTGCCAGCAGCCCTACCAGGGTTGAAGCTTTCTTT	CASSPTRVEAFF	TRBJ1-1	TRBV2	NA	NA